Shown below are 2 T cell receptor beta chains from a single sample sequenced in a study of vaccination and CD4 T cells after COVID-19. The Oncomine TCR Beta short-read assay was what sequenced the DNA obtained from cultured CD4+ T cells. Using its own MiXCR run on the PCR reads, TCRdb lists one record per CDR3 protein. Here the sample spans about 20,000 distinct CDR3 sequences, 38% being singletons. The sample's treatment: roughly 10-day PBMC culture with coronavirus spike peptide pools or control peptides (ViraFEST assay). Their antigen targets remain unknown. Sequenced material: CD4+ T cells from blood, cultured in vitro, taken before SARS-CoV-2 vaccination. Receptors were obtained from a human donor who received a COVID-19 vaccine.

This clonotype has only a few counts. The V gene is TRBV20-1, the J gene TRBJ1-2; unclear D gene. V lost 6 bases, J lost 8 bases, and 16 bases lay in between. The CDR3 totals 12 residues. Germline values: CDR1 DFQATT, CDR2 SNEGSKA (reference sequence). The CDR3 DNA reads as TGCAGTGCCATACCAGGTGACTCGGGCTACACCTTC. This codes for CSAIPGDSGYTF.

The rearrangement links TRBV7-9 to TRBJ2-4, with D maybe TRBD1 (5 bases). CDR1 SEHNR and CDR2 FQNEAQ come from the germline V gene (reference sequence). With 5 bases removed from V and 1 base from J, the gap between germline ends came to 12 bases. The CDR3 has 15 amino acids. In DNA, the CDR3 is TGTGCCAGCAGCCCTAAACAGGACGCCAAAAACATTCAGTACTTC. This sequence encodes CASSPKQDAKNIQYF.